The clone carrying this T cell receptor (beta chain) was detected many times. Antigen specificity is unknown. TCRdb itself ran the multiplex PCR reads through MiXCR, one entry per CDR3 protein. The sample records some 120,000 distinct CDR3 sequences, 15% to 20% being singletons. This entry belongs to a study of breast tumors, draining lymph nodes, adjacent tissues. Study findings and constraints: Most tumor T cells seemingly derive from lymph node, then expand in tumor. The lymph node origin of tumor T cells was framed as consistent with a hypothesis, not demonstrated. Luminal-like breast cancer showed significantly greater tumor-nontumor repertoire similarity than basal-like breast cancer did.

Germline CDR1 and CDR2: SGHDT and YYEEEE. This CDR3 has 16 residues. V was clipped by 1 base and J by 0 bases; unmatched bases: 4. Axillary draining lymph nodes of breast cancer patients supplied the node samples. This receptor was taken from a female donor with breast cancer. Some clones in this sample may be carry-over from other donors' samples. The rearrangement joins TRBV5-6 to TRBJ2-1, with 7 bases matching TRBD1. Sequenced: axillary lymph node tissue. In DNA, the CDR3 is TGTGCCAGCAGCTTGTTTGGGGACAGCTCCTACAATGAGCAGTTCTTC. Translation: CASSLFGDSSYNEQFF. The entire variable domain, with the rest obtained from reference TRBV5-6 and TRBJ2-1, is as follows: DAGVTQSPTHLIKTRGQQVTLRCSPKSGHDTVSWYQQALGQGPQFIFQYYEEEERQRGNFPDRFSGHQFPNYSSELNVNALLLGDSALYLCASSLFGDSSYNEQFFGPGTRLTVL.